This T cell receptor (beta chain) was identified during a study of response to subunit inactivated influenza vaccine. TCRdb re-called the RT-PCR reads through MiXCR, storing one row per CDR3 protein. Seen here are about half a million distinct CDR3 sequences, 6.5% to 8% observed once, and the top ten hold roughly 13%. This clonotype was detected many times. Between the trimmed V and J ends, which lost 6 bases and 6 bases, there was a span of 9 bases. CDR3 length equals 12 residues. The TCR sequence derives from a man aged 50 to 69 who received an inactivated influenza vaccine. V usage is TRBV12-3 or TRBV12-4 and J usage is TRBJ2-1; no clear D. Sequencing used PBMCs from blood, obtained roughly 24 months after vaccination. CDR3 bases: TGTGCCAGCAGCCTCTATCGCAATGAGCAGTTCTTC. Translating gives CASSLYRNEQFF.